This paragraph reports one TCR beta chain. The data are from a study of radiation and T cells in renal cell carcinoma. This CDR3 region has 17 residues. Method: immunoSEQ multiplex PCR; TCRdb's copy keeps in-frame clones and lacks some. This sample carries 140,000 or so clones, around 88% of them seen once, and the ten largest clones take less than 20%. Time point indicated: blood 4 weeks post-SBRT, at nephrectomy. Treatment denoted: 15 Gy SBRT to primary tumor, nephrectomy 4 weeks later. The chain uses TRBV1 and TRBJ2-1; TRBD1, as called in the table, went unchecked against the DNA. TRBV1 counts as a pseudogene. The sample was blood, taken from a patient whose treatment included radiotherapy and nephrectomy. The source is a woman in her fifties or sixties with renal cell carcinoma. CDR3 sequence reads: CTSSQAIWGLSYNEQFF. As DNA, the CDR3 is TGCACCAGCAGCCAAGCTATTTGGGGGCTCTCCTACAATGAGCAGTTCTTC.